These 18 T cell receptor delta chains originate from one sample sequenced in a study of delta chain sequences of gamma delta T cells. TCRdb re-called the 5' RACE reads via CATT. Of about 770 delta-chain clones listed, around 9.9% are singletons. Sequencing was carried out using either unsorted cells or a sorted T cell fraction (not recorded which). These receptors were collected from a human donor in good health.

On this clone: The mismatch at residue 14 between this DNA's translation and the TCRdb protein of a much larger clone likely reflects a read error; the protein shown is translated from the DNA. The chain is built from TRDV2 and TRDJ1; 8 bases match TRDD3. CDR3 length equals 17 residues. Germline CDR1 and CDR2: GEAIGNYY and EKD. The DNA of the CDR3 is TGTGCCTGTGACACGCTGGGGGACACGGGGTACACCGATACACTCATCTTT. This sequence encodes CACDTLGDTGYTDTLIF.

This clone turned up a few times. A read error likely explains why the TCRdb protein, taken from a much larger clone, differs from this DNA's translation at residue 17; the protein shown is translated from the DNA. The chain recombines TRDV1 with TRDJ1; D possibly corresponds to TRDD3 (6 bases). Germline CDR1 TSWWSYY, CDR2 QGS. CDR3 length: 24 residues. The ends were cut back, 3 bases at V and 4 bases at J, with 42 bases in the middle. The CDR3 nucleotides are TGTGCTCTTGGGGACGTCCCCCGGCAAAGCCCCAAATTTTGGTGGGGGGTTCATGTCGATAAACTCATCTTT. Translating it yields CALGDVPRQSPKFWWGVHVDKLIF.

Comment on this clone: This probably arose from a read error, given a far larger clone one base away. Different DNA sequences within this sample yield the same CDR3. This rearrangement joins TRDV1 to TRDJ2; TRDD3 matches 13 bases. This CDR3 has 22 amino acids. CDR1 and CDR2 from the germline V gene are TSWWSYY and QGS. V gave up 2 bases and J gave up 2 bases; unmatched junction bases: 17. CDR3 sequence (DNA): TGTGCTCTTGGGGAATCTTTGGAAACTGGGGGATACGCTCGGATCTTGACAGCACAACTCTTCTTT. The encoded protein is CALGESLETGGYARILTAQLFF.

Note on this clone: This DNA's translation differs at residue 12 from TCRdb's protein, which comes from a much larger clone; a read error is likely, and the protein shown is translated from the DNA. The rearrangement joins TRDV2 to TRDJ1; 12 bases align to TRDD3. The germline CDR1 and CDR2 sequences are GEAIGNYY and EKD. Trimming took 3 bases from V and 3 from J; bases not matched to a gene: 10. This CDR3 contains 17 residues. The CDR3 region is CACDPVGTGGYSDKLIF. The CDR3 DNA is TGTGCCTGTGACCCAGTGGGCACTGGGGGATACTCCGATAAACTCATCTTT.

As regards this clone: The limits of the CDR3 on the DNA are not certain, so only TCRdb's listed CDR3 is given. No V gene was called here, but the J gene is TRDJ1; TRDD3, the D gene given by the table, was not confirmed from the DNA. The CDR3 length is 20 residues, termini included. The chain's CDR3 is CSGINAVYHCLLSWGDKLIF.

This clone is medium-sized. V usage is TRDV2 and J usage is TRDJ3; D unclear. The V end lost 0 bases, the J end lost 0 bases, and 14 bases lay between the germline ends. Germline V gene sequence: CDR1 GEAIGNYY, CDR2 EKD. The length of the CDR3 is 19 residues. The CDR3 DNA reads TGTGCCTGTGACACCATGGGTGACCGACCCTCCTGGGACACCCGACAGATGTTTTTC. Its protein is CACDTMGDRPSWDTRQMFF.

Although no V gene was called, TRDJ4 is the J gene; the D call in the table, TRDD3, was not verified against the DNA. The CDR3 totals 22 residues. The CDR3 is CSAFYSWGIVPSVGLTGGPLIF. In DNA form, the CDR3 reads TGTTCTGCGTTTTATTCTTGGGGGATTGTGCCTTCCGTCGGCTTAACTGGGGGACCCCTGATCTTT.

This clone was detected a few times. The V gene is TRDV1, the J gene TRDJ1, with 8 bases fitting TRDD2. The CDR3 runs to 19 residues. J gave up 0 bases and V 0 bases, and 12 bases lay outside the gene matches. CDR1 and CDR2 (germline): TSWWSYY, QGS. In DNA, the CDR3 is TGTGCTCTTGGGGAACTTAATGTCTTCCTACCCCCGTACACCGATAAACTCATCTTT. Its translation is CALGELNVFLPPYTDKLIF.

This clone was found a few times. TCRdb records a much larger clone's protein for this DNA, with a difference at residue 10 that likely arises from a read error; the protein given is the translation of the DNA. The gene calls are TRDV1 and TRDJ1; 12 nucleotides line up with TRDD3. Germline V lookup: CDR1 TSWWSYY, CDR2 QGS. The junction had 18 bases not matched to a gene; V was cut back by 2 bases and J by 2 bases. The CDR3 spans 21 residues. CDR3 coding DNA: TGTGCTCTTGGGGAATGTTCCTTCCCGTTCTACTGGGGGATACTAACCGATAAACTCATCTTT. This sequence encodes CALGECSFPFYWGILTDKLIF.

About this clone: TCRdb's entry gives the protein of a much larger clone, which mismatches this DNA's translation at residue 4, likely from a read error; the protein reported here is translated from the DNA. The gene calls are TRDV1 and TRDJ1; 8 positions match TRDD3. Germline assignment: CDR1 TSWWSYY and CDR2 QGS. This CDR3 comprises 24 residues. V gave up 7 bases and J gave up 4 bases; unmatched junction bases: 38. This CDR3 is CALEDVPRQSPKFWWGIHVDKLIF. The CDR3 DNA is TGTGCTCTTGAGGACGTCCCCCGGCAAAGCCCCAAATTTTGGTGGGGGATTCATGTCGATAAACTCATCTTT.

The V gene was left uncalled, and the J gene is TRDJ1; the D call TRDD3 from the table was never checked on the DNA. This CDR3 region has 29 residues. The CDR3 sequence: CAWIYSWGILMCFIVPYGEVGTYTDKLIF. CDR3 sequence (DNA): TGCGCTTGGATCTATTCTTGGGGGATACTGATGTGTTTCATTGTGCCGTACGGGGAGGTGGGGACGTACACCGATAAACTCATCTTT.

The chain employs TRDV2 and TRDJ1, with 9 nucleotides matching TRDD3. Germline CDR1 and CDR2: GEAIGNYY and EKD. This CDR3 contains 16 residues. Unmatched junction bases numbered 11, after V lost 6 bases and J lost 1 base. The CDR3 is CACYPLGDIITDKLIF. DNA of the CDR3: TGTGCCTGTTATCCCTTGGGGGATATAATCACCGATAAACTCATCTTT.

The table lists this clone with a few counts. This is likely an artifact of a read error, given a far larger clone one base away. This specimen includes other DNA sequences encoding the same CDR3. The J gene is TRDJ4; the V gene was not called; TRDD3, the D gene given by the table, was not confirmed from the DNA. CDR3 size: 25 residues. The CDR3 DNA follows: TGTGCTCGTTTCGCATCTTGGGGGATGTGTTTCATTGTGCCATCCGTCGGCTTAACTGGGGGACCCCTGATCTTT. It specifies CARFASWGMCFIVPSVGLTGGPLIF.

As for this clone: TCRdb assigns this DNA the protein of a much larger clone, which departs from its translation at residue 20; this likely reflects a read error, and the protein shown comes from translating the DNA. The rearrangement uses TRDV1 and TRDJ2; the match to TRDD3 covers 11 bases. CDR1 TSWWSYY and CDR2 QGS come from the germline V gene. This CDR3 comprises 23 residues. This CDR3 reads CALGELPFLRPWGILPLTAHLFF. CDR3 sequence (DNA): TGTGCTCTTGGGGAACTACCCTTCCTACGTCCCTGGGGGATACTCCCTTTGACAGCACATCTCTTCTTT.

In its sample, this clone ranks as medium-sized. The chain combines TRDV2 with TRDJ1, with 9 bases identical to TRDD3. CDR1 and CDR2 (germline): GEAIGNYY, EKD. V gave up 0 bases and J gave up 0 bases; unmatched junction bases: 7. The CDR3 loop spans 17 amino acids. Here the CDR3 reads CACDTVAAGGYTDKLIF. CDR3 bases: TGTGCCTGTGACACCGTGGCGGCTGGGGGATACACCGATAAACTCATCTTT.

This clone has just a few counts. TCRdb's protein for this DNA is that of a much larger clone and differs from the translation at residue 5, likely a read error; the protein shown is the DNA translation. The chain has TRDV1 and TRDJ2, with TRDD3 identical over 11 bases. The CDR3 length is 23 residues. Germline V CDR1 and CDR2: TSWWSYY, QGS. The CDR3: CALGKLPFLRPWGILPLTAQLFF. The CDR3 nucleotides read TGTGCTCTTGGGAAACTACCCTTCCTACGTCCCTGGGGGATACTCCCTTTGACAGCACAACTCTTCTTT.

This clone appeared a few times. A far larger clone lies a single base away; this is likely a read error. At the DNA level, this CDR3 is encoded by other sequences in the same sample as well. The chain carries TRDV1 and TRDJ1; 8 bases align to TRDD3. Germline loops: CDR1 TSWWSYY, CDR2 QGS. The V segment lost 5 bases and the J segment 0 bases; nucleotides outside the gene matches: 20. The CDR3 length is 20 residues. CDR3 protein: CALGNFGKNWGVTYTDKLIF. CDR3 nucleotides: TGTGCTCTTGGGAACTTCGGAAAGAACTGGGGGGTGACGTACACCGATAAACTCATCTTT.

Concerning this clone: For this DNA, TCRdb reports the protein of a much larger clone, which diverges at residue 7, most likely from a read error; the protein presented here is translated directly from the DNA. J is TRDJ1 and V is TRDV1; 13 nucleotides agree with TRDD3. Unmatched junction bases numbered 22, after V lost 0 bases and J lost 3 bases. Looked up from germline, CDR1 is TSWWSYY and CDR2 is QGS. This CDR3 has 23 residues. As DNA, the CDR3 is TGTGCTCTTGGGGAACTAGTTTTTGATTACTGGGGGATACGCGTACTCAGATCCGATAAACTCATCTTT. This translates into CALGELVFDYWGIRVLRSDKLIF.